What follows are 27 T cell receptor beta chains derived from one specimen sequenced in a study of blood T cell repertoires in COVID-19. Data came from immunoSEQ multiplex PCR; TCRdb stores just in-frame clones and leaves some out. Of approximately 500,000 clones in the sample, 85% to 90% were seen once. Specimen: peripheral blood. The receptors were sampled from a woman between 50 and 59 years old with COVID-19, enrolled during active disease.

This chain uses TRBV30 with TRBJ1-1; D is uncertain. This CDR3 spans 12 amino acids. With 1 base removed from V and 0 bases from J, the gap between germline ends came to 3 bases. The V gene's germline CDR1 is GTSNPN and CDR2 SVGIG (reference sequence). The CDR3 protein is CAWSAMNTEAFF. The CDR3 nucleotides are TGTGCCTGGAGTGCTATGAACACTGAAGCTTTCTTT.

J is TRBJ1-1 and V is TRBV18; D perhaps matches TRBD1 (5 bases). The CDR3 runs 18 residues. V lost 4 bases, J lost 0 bases, and 21 bases lay in between. Germline V CDR1 and CDR2: KGHSH, LQKENI. CDR3 sequence reads: CASSRSYRTSRLNTEAFF. Here the CDR3 DNA reads TGTGCCAGCTCACGGTCCTATCGGACATCGCGATTGAACACTGAAGCTTTCTTT. The whole variable domain, remainder taken from reference TRBV18 and TRBJ1-1, is NAGVMQNPRHLVRRRGQEARLRCSPMKGHSHVYWYRQLPEEGLKFMVYLQKENIIDESGMPKERFSAEFPKEGPSILRIQQVVRGDSAAYFCASSRSYRTSRLNTEAFFGQGTRLTVV.

The chain has TRBV28 and TRBJ2-7; 10 positions agree with TRBD2. J lost 6 bases, V lost 2 bases, and 10 bases had no gene match. Germline V lookup: CDR1 MDHEN, CDR2 SYDVKM. This CDR3 contains 16 residues. The DNA of the CDR3 is TGTGCCAGCAGTTTAGGGGGAGTGACTAGCGGGTCCGAGCAGTACTTC. Its protein is CASSLGGVTSGSEQYF.

The V call is TRBV7-9, the J call TRBJ2-3; 11 nucleotides align to TRBD1. The CDR3 runs to 15 residues. Germline CDR1 and CDR2: SEHNR and FQNEAQ (reference sequence). The ends lost 2 bases at V and 5 bases at J; junction bases unmatched: 3. For the CDR3, the DNA is TGTGCCAGCAGCTTATGGACAGGGGGCCGAGATACGCAGTATTTT. Its translation is CASSLWTGGRDTQYF. The full variable domain, with the rest looked up from reference TRBV7-9 and TRBJ2-3, is DTGVSQNPRHKITKRGQNVTFRCDPISEHNRLYWYRQTLGQGPEFLTYFQNEAQLEKSRLLSDRFSAERPKGSFSTLEIQRTEQGDSAMYLCASSLWTGGRDTQYFGPGTRLTVL.

This clone was detected once. The chain joins TRBV18 to TRBJ2-3; 9 positions match TRBD2. With 4 bases clipped from V and 3 bases from J, the junction kept 5 bases outside the gene matches. Germline CDR1 and CDR2: KGHSH and LQKENI. The CDR3 spans 15 residues. The CDR3 nucleotides are TGTGCCAGCTCACTCATAGCGGGGGAAACAGATACGCAGTATTTT. Translating it yields CASSLIAGETDTQYF. Together with reference TRBV18 and TRBJ2-3, the CDR3 gives the full variable domain: NAGVMQNPRHLVRRRGQEARLRCSPMKGHSHVYWYRQLPEEGLKFMVYLQKENIIDESGMPKERFSAEFPKEGPSILRIQQVVRGDSAAYFCASSLIAGETDTQYFGPGTRLTVL.

The chain carries TRBV5-6 and TRBJ1-4; D gene unclear. The germline V gene encodes CDR1 SGHDT and CDR2 YYEEEE. The CDR3 consists of 14 residues. Deletions cut 4 bases from V and 2 bases from J, with 9 bases between. In nucleotides, the CDR3 is TGTGCCAGCAGCGAGGGATTCACTAATGAAAAACTGTTTTTT. This sequence encodes CASSEGFTNEKLFF.

The gene calls are TRBV24-1 and TRBJ1-2; perhaps TRBD1 as D (6 bases). The CDR3 covers 17 residues. Germline CDR1 reads KGHDR; CDR2 reads SFDVKD. V dropped 1 base and J dropped 4 bases, with 18 bases sitting between them. CDR3 sequence reads: CATSDFDQDKGGYGYTF. The DNA for the CDR3 is TGTGCCACCAGTGATTTTGATCAAGATAAAGGGGGCTATGGCTACACCTTC.

J is TRBJ2-5 and V is TRBV5-5, with 9 bases fitting TRBD1. V shed 5 bases, J shed 5 bases, and the junction held 7 bases outside the gene matches. This CDR3 is built from 14 residues. The germline CDR1 and CDR2 sequences are SGHKS and YYEKEE (reference sequence). As DNA, the CDR3 is TGTGCCAGCAGGGGACAGGGAGAGAGGGAGACCCAGTACTTC. Protein: CASRGQGERETQYF.

J is TRBJ2-7 and V is TRBV16, with D tentatively TRBD1 (8 bases). CDR3 length: 14 amino acids. The germline V and J ends were trimmed by 2 bases and 6 bases, with 14 bases remaining between them. CDR1 is KGHSY and CDR2 is FQNENV in the germline V gene. This CDR3 is CASSQVGGTGEQYF. The CDR3 bases are TGTGCCAGCAGCCAAGTGGGAGGGACAGGCGAGCAGTACTTC.

Turning to this clone: Other nucleotide sequences in the sample specify the same CDR3. This chain uses TRBV19 with TRBJ1-5; D not resolved. The length of the CDR3 is 15 residues. Trimming shortened V by 1 base and J by 0 bases, and 7 bases separated the two germline ends. Germline V gene sequence: CDR1 LNHDA, CDR2 SQIVND (reference sequence). CDR3 sequence (DNA): TGTGCCAGTAGTATAGGGAGGTATAGCAATCAGCCCCAGCATTTT. Translation gives CASSIGRYSNQPQHF. The full variable domain, rest sourced from reference TRBV19 and TRBJ1-5, is DGGITQSPKYLFRKEGQNVTLSCEQNLNHDAMYWYRQDPGQGLRLIYYSQIVNDFQKGDIAEGYSVSREKKESFPLTVTSAQKNPTAFYLCASSIGRYSNQPQHFGDGTRLSIL.

The chain carries TRBV9 and TRBJ1-2; D gene uncertain. Trimming stripped 3 bases from V and 5 bases from J, with 14 bases between. CDR1 is SGDLS, CDR2 YYNGEE, per germline. This CDR3 comprises 14 residues. The CDR3 loop is CASSAMGGGYGYTF. The CDR3 DNA reads TGTGCCAGCAGCGCGATGGGCGGAGGATATGGCTACACCTTC.

The chain recombines TRBV6-2 or TRBV6-3 with TRBJ1-2; tentative D call: TRBD1 (5 bases). Between the trimmed V and J ends, which lost 2 bases and 6 bases, there was a span of 13 bases. The CDR3 spans 14 residues. The germline CDR1 and CDR2 sequences are MNHEY and SVGEGT. CDR3 DNA: TGTGCCAGCAGTTACAATCGGGGGAGCAATGGCTACACCTTC. The encoded protein is CASSYNRGSNGYTF.

The chain uses TRBV7-2 and TRBJ1-1; 7 bases align to TRBD1. Germline V gene lookup returns CDR1 SGHTA and CDR2 FQGNSA. V shed 5 bases and J 7 bases; nucleotides not matched to a gene: 4. The CDR3 extends over 12 amino acids. This CDR3 reads CASSLGGGEAFF. CDR3 coding DNA: TGTGCCAGCAGCCTAGGGGGCGGTGAAGCTTTCTTT.

The chain employs TRBV2 and TRBJ1-1, with TRBD1 as a possible D gene (5 bases). This CDR3 has 13 amino acids. Germline CDR1 reads SNHLY; CDR2 reads FYNNEI. V lost 4 bases and J lost 8, with 14 bases in between. This CDR3 is CASSALTRQEAFF. DNA for the CDR3: TGTGCCAGCAGTGCTCTTACCCGACAGGAAGCTTTCTTT.

This clone was recorded once. The rearrangement links TRBV29-1 to TRBJ1-1; D remains unclear. CDR1 is SQVTM and CDR2 is ANQGSEA in the germline V gene. This CDR3 region has 12 residues. V was cut by 2 bases and J by 5 bases, with 9 bases left in between. CDR3 sequence reads: CSVEKSRTEAFF. The CDR3 nucleotides read TGCAGCGTTGAAAAGAGCCGAACTGAAGCTTTCTTT. Looking up the rest from reference TRBV29-1 and TRBJ1-1 gives the full variable domain: SAVISQKPSRDICQRGTSLTIQCQVDSQVTMMFWYRQQPGQSLTLIATANQGSEATYESGFVIDKFPISRPNLTFSTLTVSNMSPEDSSIYLCSVEKSRTEAFFGQGTRLTVV.

The V and J genes are TRBV27 and TRBJ1-1; 9 positions agree with TRBD1. CDR3 size: 15 residues. CDR1 is MNHEY and CDR2 is SMNVEV in the germline V gene (reference sequence). V gave up 5 bases and J gave up 0 bases; unmatched junction bases: 4. This chain's CDR3 is CASSLDRGMNTEAFF. The CDR3 DNA sequence: TGTGCCAGCAGTCTCGACAGGGGGATGAACACTGAAGCTTTCTTT.

The V and J genes are TRBV6-5 and TRBJ1-5, with 11 bases fitting TRBD1. The CDR3 runs to 15 residues. Germline V CDR1 and CDR2: MNHEY, SVGAGI. Trimming at V came to 4 bases and at J to 2 bases, leaving 1 base not matched to a gene. CDR3 in amino acids: CASSWGQGGNQPQHF. CDR3 sequence (DNA): TGTGCCAGCAGTTGGGGACAGGGGGGCAATCAGCCCCAGCATTTT.

Only one count was recorded for this clone. V usage is TRBV7-6 and J usage is TRBJ2-3; D is possibly TRBD2 (7 bases). The CDR3 spans 14 residues. Germline CDR1 reads SGHVS; CDR2 reads FNYEAQ. Trimming removed 4 bases from V and 6 bases from J, with 14 bases in between. The chain's CDR3 is CASSSLRGGDTQYF. The DNA of the CDR3 is TGTGCCAGCAGCTCTCTTAGGGGGGGGGATACGCAGTATTTT.

The chain recombines TRBV5-1 with TRBJ1-2, with 8 bases aligning to TRBD1. V lost 0 bases, J lost 7 bases, and 8 bases stayed unmatched. This CDR3 is built from 15 residues. CDR1 is SGHRS and CDR2 is YFSETQ in the germline V gene. CDR3 loop: CASSLGPGGAGGYTF. CDR3 coding DNA: TGCGCCAGCAGCTTGGGTCCAGGGGGCGCGGGTGGCTACACCTTC. Together with reference TRBV5-1 and TRBJ1-2, the CDR3 gives the full variable domain: KAGVTQTPRYLIKTRGQQVTLSCSPISGHRSVSWYQQTPGQGLQFLFEYFSETQRNKGNFPGRFSGRQFSNSRSEMNVSTLELGDSALYLCASSLGPGGAGGYTFGSGTRLTVV.

V usage is TRBV7-2 and J usage is TRBJ2-7; D not resolved. This CDR3 region has 11 residues. Germline CDR1 and CDR2: SGHTA and FQGNSA. V gave up 5 bases and J gave up 3 bases, with 5 bases separating them. CDR3 nucleotides: TGTGCCAGCAGCCTTCTCTACGAGCAGTACTTC. Its translation is CASSLLYEQYF.

The count of this clone is one. The rearrangement uses TRBV5-5 and TRBJ2-1; D remains unclear. V gave up 4 bases and J gave up 0 bases, with 14 bases separating them. The CDR3 consists of 16 residues. Germline CDR1 reads SGHKS; CDR2 reads YYEKEE (reference sequence). CDR3 DNA sequence: TGTGCCAGCAGCCGCTTCACAGATAGCTCCTACAATGAGCAGTTCTTC. Its translation is CASSRFTDSSYNEQFF.

This clone was found a few times. The CDR3 DNA reads TGTGCCAGCAGGGACAGGGAGGACACTGAAGCTTTCTTT. The encoded protein is CASRDREDTEAFF. The genes are TRBV6-5 and TRBJ1-1; 8 nucleotides line up with TRBD1. The CDR3 spans 13 residues. V gave up 6 bases and J gave up 3 bases; unmatched junction bases: 3. Germline values: CDR1 MNHEY, CDR2 SVGAGI.

The chain couples TRBV5-1 to TRBJ2-5, with D perhaps TRBD1 (6 bases). CDR1 and CDR2 from the germline V gene are SGHRS and YFSETQ. V gave up 6 bases and J gave up 0 bases, with 12 bases separating them. The CDR3 is 14 amino acids. The CDR3 nucleotides read TGCGCCAGCAATACAGGGATCTACCAAGAGACCCAGTACTTC. It codes for CASNTGIYQETQYF.

V usage is TRBV2 and J usage is TRBJ1-1; a weak D match, TRBD1 (6 bases). Germline CDR1 reads SNHLY; CDR2 reads FYNNEI. The CDR3 consists of 14 residues. V lost 2 bases to trimming and J lost 5 bases, with 12 bases between them. CDR3 residues: CASSERDTRTEAFF. CDR3 nucleotides: TGTGCCAGCAGTGAAAGGGACACAAGGACTGAAGCTTTCTTT.

The rearrangement links TRBV2 to TRBJ1-1; D uncertain. The CDR3 is 14 residues long. Looked up from germline, CDR1 is SNHLY and CDR2 is FYNNEI. Trimming removed 6 bases at V and 6 bases at J, with 17 bases between. The CDR3 coding sequence is TGTGCCAGCAGCTTACGGGGAGGTCTATCTGAAGCTTTCTTT. Protein sequence: CASSLRGGLSEAFF.

This chain connects TRBV19 to TRBJ2-3; weak D call: TRBD1 (6 bases). Germline CDR1 is LNHDA and CDR2 is SQIVND (reference sequence). Trimming took 6 bases from V and 1 from J, leaving 14 bases between them. The CDR3 sequence is 15 residues long. In DNA, the CDR3 is TGTGCCAGTAGGAATACAGGGTTAGGCACAGATACGCAGTATTTT. Translating it yields CASRNTGLGTDTQYF. The variable domain in full, with the rest retrieved from reference TRBV19 and TRBJ2-3, is DGGITQSPKYLFRKEGQNVTLSCEQNLNHDAMYWYRQDPGQGLRLIYYSQIVNDFQKGDIAEGYSVSREKKESFPLTVTSAQKNPTAFYLCASRNTGLGTDTQYFGPGTRLTVL.

The sample holds one count of this clone. This chain links TRBV7-9 with TRBJ2-1; TRBD2 aligns across 10 bases. The CDR3 totals 15 residues. V was pared by 3 bases and J by 5 bases, with 4 bases of the junction left unmatched. Germline assignment: CDR1 SEHNR and CDR2 FQNEAQ (reference sequence). The CDR3 DNA sequence: TGTGCCAGCAGCTTCCGACTAGCGGGTAACAATGAGCAGTTCTTC. This codes for CASSFRLAGNNEQFF.